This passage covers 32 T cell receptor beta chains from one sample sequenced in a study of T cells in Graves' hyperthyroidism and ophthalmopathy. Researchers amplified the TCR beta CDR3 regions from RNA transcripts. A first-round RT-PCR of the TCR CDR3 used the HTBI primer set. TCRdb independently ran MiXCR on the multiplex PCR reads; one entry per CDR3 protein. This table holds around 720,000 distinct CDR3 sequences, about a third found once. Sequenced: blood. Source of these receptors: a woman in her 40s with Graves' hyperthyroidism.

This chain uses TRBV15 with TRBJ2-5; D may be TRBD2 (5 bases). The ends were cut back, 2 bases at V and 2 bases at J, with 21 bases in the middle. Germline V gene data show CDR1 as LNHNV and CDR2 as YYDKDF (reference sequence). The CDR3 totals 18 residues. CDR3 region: CATSRRLAPRGYQETQYF. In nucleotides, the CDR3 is TGTGCCACCAGCAGACGCCTGGCGCCACGGGGATATCAAGAGACCCAGTACTTC. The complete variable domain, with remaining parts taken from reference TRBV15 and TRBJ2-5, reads DAMVIQNPRYQVTQFGKPVTLSCSQTLNHNVMYWYQQKSSQAPKLLFHYYDKDFNNEADTPDNFQSRRPNTSFCFLDIRSPGLGDTAMYLCATSRRLAPRGYQETQYFGPGTRLLVL.

CDR3 DNA: TGTGCCAGCAGCCCGACGGTCCACTATGGCTACACCTTC. It codes for CASSPTVHYGYTF. The chain employs TRBV7-9 and TRBJ1-2, with D unresolved. Between the trimmed V and J ends, which lost 5 bases and 3 bases, there was a span of 10 bases. Looked up from germline, CDR1 is SEHNR and CDR2 is FQNEAQ (reference sequence). This CDR3 is 13 amino acids long.

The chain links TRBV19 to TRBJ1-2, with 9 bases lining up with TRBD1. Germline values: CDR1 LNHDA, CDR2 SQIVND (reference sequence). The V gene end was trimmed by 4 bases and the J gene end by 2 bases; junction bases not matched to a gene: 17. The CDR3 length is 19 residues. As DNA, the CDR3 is TGTGCCAGTAGTAAGGCTGCCGGGACAGGGCGCCGTACCAACTATGGCTACACCTTC. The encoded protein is CASSKAAGTGRRTNYGYTF.

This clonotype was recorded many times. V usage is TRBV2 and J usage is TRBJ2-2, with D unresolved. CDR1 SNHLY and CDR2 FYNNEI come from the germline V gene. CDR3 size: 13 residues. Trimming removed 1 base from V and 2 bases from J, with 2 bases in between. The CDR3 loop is CASSEDNTGELFF. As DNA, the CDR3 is TGTGCCAGCAGTGAAGATAACACCGGGGAGCTGTTTTTT.

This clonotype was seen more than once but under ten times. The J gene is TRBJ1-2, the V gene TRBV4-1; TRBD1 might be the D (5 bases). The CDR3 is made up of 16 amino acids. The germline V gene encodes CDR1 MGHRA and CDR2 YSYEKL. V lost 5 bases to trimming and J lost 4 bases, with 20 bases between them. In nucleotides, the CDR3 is TGCGCCAGCAGCTTAAAGATGGATCGGGGCAGCTATGGCTACACCTTC. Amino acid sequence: CASSLKMDRGSYGYTF.

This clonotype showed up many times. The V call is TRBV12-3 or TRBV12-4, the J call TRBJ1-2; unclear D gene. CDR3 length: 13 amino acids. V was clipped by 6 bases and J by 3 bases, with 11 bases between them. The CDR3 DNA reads TGTGCCAGCAGCTTGTCGGTTGACTATGGCTACACCTTC. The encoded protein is CASSLSVDYGYTF.

For the CDR3, the DNA is TGTGCCAGCAGTTATAGGGAGGGGGGTAATCAGCCCCAGCATTTT. Residues: CASSYREGGNQPQHF. The chain employs TRBV6-6 and TRBJ1-5, with D tentatively TRBD1 (6 bases). This CDR3 region has 15 residues. CDR1 is MNHNY, CDR2 SVGAGI, per germline (reference sequence). V was cut by 3 bases and J by 4 bases, with 13 bases left in between.

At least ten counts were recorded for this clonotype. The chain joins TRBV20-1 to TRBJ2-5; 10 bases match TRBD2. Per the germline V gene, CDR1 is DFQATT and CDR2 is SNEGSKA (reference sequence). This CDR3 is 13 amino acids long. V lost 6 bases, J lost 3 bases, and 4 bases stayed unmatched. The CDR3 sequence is CSASSGGEETQYF. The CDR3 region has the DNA TGCAGTGCGTCTAGCGGGGGCGAAGAGACCCAGTACTTC.

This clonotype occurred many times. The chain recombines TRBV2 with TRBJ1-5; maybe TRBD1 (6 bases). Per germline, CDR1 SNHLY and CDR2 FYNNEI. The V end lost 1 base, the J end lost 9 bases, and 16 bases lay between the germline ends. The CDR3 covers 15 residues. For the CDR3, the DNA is TGTGCCAGCAGTGAAGTGTCAGGGGCCGACGGGCCCCAGCATTTT. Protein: CASSEVSGADGPQHF.

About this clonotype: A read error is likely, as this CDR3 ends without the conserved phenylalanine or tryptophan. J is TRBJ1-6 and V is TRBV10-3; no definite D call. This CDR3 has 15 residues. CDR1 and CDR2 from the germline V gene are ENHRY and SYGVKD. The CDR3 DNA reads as TGTGCCAGCAGTGCGAGGAGAGGTTCGAATTCACCCCTCCACCTT. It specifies CASSARRGSNSPLHL.

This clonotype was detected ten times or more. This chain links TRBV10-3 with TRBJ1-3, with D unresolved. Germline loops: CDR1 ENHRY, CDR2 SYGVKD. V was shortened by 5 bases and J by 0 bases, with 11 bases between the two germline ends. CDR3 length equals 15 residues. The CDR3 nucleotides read TGTGCCATCAGTTCCGGATCCAGCTCTGGAAACACCATATATTTT. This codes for CAISSGSSSGNTIYF.

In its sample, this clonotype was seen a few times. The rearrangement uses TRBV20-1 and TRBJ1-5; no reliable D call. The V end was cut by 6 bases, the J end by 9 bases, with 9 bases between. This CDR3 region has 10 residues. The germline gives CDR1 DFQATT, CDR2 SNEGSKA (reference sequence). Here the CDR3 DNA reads TGCAGTGCGCCCTTCGGGCCCCAGCATTTT. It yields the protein CSAPFGPQHF.

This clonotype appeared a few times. The CDR3 region is CASSFPPNTGELFF. CDR3 DNA sequence: TGTGCCAGCAGTTTCCCCCCGAACACCGGGGAGCTGTTTTTT. The V gene is TRBV25-1, the J gene TRBJ2-2; D remains ambiguous. Germline V lookup: CDR1 MGHDK, CDR2 SYGVNS. Deletions cut 5 bases from V and 0 bases from J, with 7 bases between. CDR3 length equals 14 residues.

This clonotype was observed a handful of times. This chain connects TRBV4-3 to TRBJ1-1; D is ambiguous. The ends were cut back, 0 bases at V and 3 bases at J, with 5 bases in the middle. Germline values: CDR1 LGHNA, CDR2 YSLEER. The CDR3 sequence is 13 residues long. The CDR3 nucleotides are TGCGCCAGCAGCCAAGAGAGGGACACTGAAGCTTTCTTT. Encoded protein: CASSQERDTEAFF.

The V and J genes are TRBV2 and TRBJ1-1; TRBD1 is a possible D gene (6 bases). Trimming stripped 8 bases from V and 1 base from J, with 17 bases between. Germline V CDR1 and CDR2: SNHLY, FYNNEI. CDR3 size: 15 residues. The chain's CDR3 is CASSPGPGANTEAFF. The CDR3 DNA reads TGTGCCAGCTCACCAGGGCCAGGGGCGAACACTGAAGCTTTCTTT.

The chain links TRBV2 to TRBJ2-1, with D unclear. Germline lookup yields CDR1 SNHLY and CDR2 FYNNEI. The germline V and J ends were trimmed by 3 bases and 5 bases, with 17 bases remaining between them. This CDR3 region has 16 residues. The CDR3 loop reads CASSDLLLSQNNEQFF. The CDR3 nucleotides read TGTGCCAGCAGTGATCTTTTACTCTCGCAAAACAATGAGCAGTTCTTC.

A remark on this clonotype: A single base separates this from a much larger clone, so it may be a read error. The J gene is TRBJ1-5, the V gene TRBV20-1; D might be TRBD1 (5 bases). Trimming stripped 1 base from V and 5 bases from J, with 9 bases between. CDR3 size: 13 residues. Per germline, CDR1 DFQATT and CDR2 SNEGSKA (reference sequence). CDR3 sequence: CSARVGDYQPQHF. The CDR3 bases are TGCAGTGCTAGAGTAGGGGACTATCAGCCCCAGCATTTT.

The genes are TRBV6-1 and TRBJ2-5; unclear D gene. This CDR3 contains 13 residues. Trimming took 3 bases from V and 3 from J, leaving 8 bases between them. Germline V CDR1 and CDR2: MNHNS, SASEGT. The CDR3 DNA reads TGTGCCAGCAGTGAGGAGCCGGAAGAGACCCAGTACTTC. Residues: CASSEEPEETQYF.

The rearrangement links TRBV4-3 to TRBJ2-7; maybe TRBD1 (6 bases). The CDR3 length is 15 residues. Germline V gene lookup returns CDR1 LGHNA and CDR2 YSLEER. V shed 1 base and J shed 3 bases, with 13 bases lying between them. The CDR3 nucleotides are TGCGCCAGCAGCCAAGTAACAGGGACCGACTACGAGCAGTACTTC. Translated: CASSQVTGTDYEQYF.

This CDR3 reads CSVGGTSGKGSYNEQFF. CDR3 coding DNA: TGCAGCGTTGGGGGGACTAGCGGGAAAGGGTCCTACAATGAGCAGTTCTTC. The V call is TRBV29-1, the J call TRBJ2-1; 13 bases are a match to TRBD2. CDR1 SQVTM and CDR2 ANQGSEA come from the germline V gene. The CDR3 loop spans 17 amino acids. Germline trimming cut 4 bases from V and 1 base from J; bases unmatched to any gene: 7.

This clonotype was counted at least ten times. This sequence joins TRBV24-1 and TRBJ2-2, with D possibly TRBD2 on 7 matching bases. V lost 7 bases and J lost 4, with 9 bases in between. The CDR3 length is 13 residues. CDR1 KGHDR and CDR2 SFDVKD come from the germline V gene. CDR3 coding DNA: TGTGCCACCAGAGGGGGGGCCACCGGGGAGCTGTTTTTT. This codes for CATRGGATGELFF.

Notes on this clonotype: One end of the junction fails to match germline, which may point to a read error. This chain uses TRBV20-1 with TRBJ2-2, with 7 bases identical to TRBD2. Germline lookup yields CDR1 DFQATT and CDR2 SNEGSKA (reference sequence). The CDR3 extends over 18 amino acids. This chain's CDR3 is CSARPAVWTREDTGELLF. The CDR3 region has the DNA TGCAGTGCTAGGCCGGCAGTGTGGACTAGAGAAGACACCGGGGAGCTGCTTTTT.

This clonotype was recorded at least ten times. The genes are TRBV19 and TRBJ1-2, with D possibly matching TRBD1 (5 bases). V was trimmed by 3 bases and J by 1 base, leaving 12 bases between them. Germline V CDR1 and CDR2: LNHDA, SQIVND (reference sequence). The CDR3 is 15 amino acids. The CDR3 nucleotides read TGTGCCAGTAGTATTCGCGACAGCAGTAACTATGGCTACACCTTC. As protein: CASSIRDSSNYGYTF.

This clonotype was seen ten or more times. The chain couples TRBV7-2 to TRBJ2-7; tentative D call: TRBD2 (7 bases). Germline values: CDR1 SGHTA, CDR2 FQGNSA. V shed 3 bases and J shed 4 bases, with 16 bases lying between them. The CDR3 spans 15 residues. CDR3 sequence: CASSFRRGASYEQYF. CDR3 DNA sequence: TGTGCCAGCAGCTTTCGACGGGGGGCTTCTTACGAGCAGTACTTC.

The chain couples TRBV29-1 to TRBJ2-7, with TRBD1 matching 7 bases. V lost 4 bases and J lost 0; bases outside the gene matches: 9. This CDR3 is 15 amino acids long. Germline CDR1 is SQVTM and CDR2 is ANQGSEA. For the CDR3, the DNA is TGCAGCGTTGGGACCGGGACAGACCTCTCCTACGAGCAGTACTTC. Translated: CSVGTGTDLSYEQYF.

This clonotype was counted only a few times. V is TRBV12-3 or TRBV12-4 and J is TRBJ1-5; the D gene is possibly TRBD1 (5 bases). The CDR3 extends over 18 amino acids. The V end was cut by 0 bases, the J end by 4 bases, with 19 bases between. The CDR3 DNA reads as TGTGCCAGCAGTTTAGCGCTCTGGGGCGCGAGGACTAATCAGCCCCAGCATTTT. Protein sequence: CASSLALWGARTNQPQHF.

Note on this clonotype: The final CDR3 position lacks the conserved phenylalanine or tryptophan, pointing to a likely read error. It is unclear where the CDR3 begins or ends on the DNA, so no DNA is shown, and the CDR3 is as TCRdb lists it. CDR3 sequence reads: CASSTQIT. J is TRBJ2-5 and V is TRBV7-2. A total of 8 residues make up the CDR3, ends included. Germline-derived CDR1 and CDR2 are SGHTA and FQGNSA.

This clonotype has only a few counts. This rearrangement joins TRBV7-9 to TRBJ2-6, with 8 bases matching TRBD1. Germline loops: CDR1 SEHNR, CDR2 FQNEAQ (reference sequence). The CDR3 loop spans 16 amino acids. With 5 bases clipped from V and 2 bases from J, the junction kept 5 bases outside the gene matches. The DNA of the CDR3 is TGTGCCAGCAGCATCGACAGGGGTCCTGGGGCCAACGTCCTGACTTTC. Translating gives CASSIDRGPGANVLTF.

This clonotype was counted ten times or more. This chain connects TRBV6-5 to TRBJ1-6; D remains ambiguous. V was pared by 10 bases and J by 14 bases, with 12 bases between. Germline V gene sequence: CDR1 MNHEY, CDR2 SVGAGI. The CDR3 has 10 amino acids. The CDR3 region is CATEFVSLHF. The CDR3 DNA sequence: TGTGCCACCGAGTTCGTTTCCCTCCACTTT.

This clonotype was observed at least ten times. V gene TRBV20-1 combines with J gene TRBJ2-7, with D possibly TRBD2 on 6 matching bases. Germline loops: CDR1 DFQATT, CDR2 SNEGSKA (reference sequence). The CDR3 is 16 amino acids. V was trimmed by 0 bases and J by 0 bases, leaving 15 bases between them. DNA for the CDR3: TGCAGTGCTAGAGATCGGAGGGGCATCGGCTCCTACGAGCAGTACTTC. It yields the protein CSARDRRGIGSYEQYF.

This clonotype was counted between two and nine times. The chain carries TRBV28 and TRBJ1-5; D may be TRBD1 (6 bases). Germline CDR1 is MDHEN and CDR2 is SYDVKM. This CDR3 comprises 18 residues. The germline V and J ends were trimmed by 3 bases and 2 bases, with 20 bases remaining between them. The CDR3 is CASSLGAGHLTGNQPQHF. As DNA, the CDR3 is TGTGCCAGCAGTTTGGGGGCGGGACACCTTACGGGCAATCAGCCCCAGCATTTT.

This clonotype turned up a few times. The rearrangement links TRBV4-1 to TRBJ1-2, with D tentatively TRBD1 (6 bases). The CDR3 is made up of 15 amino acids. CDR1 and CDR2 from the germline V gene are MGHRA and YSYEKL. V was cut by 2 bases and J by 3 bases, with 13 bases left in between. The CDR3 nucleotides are TGCGCCAGCAGCCAAACTACAGGGACCTACTATGGCTACACCTTC. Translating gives CASSQTTGTYYGYTF.